The 14 T cell receptor beta chains given below trace back to one sample, sequenced in a study of tumor-infiltrating lymphocytes in primary liver carcinoma. Germline DNA was also extracted, and blood RNA derived from unsorted whole blood. Starting from 500 ng of total RNA, TCR beta cDNA was produced with a primer in the constant region. Generation of the TCR beta libraries relied on three nested multiplex PCR rounds using slightly modified ARM-PCR. A C-beta reverse primer and TRBV1-TRBV30 forward primers served in each of the first two PCR rounds, at about 10 cycles apiece. MiXCR was run by TCRdb on the multiplex PCR reads, yielding one entry per CDR3 protein. Of 310,000 or so distinct CDR3 sequences in the sample, 65% were seen once. The specimen was peripheral blood. These TCRs come from a man aged 35 to 55 with primary liver carcinoma and hepatitis B virus infection.

This clonotype appeared many times. This sequence joins TRBV11-1 and TRBJ2-3; D is perhaps TRBD2 (5 bases). The germline gives CDR1 SGHAT, CDR2 FQDESV (reference sequence). Trimming removed 5 bases at V and 8 bases at J, with 14 bases between. The CDR3 sequence is 13 residues long. As DNA, the CDR3 is TGTGCCAGCAGCCGATGGACCGAGGGTACGCAGTATTTT. Encoded protein: CASSRWTEGTQYF.

There are many counts of this clonotype. The V gene is TRBV29-1, the J gene TRBJ2-7; D remains ambiguous. CDR3 length: 14 residues. Germline V gives CDR1 SQVTM, CDR2 ANQGSEA. The V and J ends lost 7 bases and 7 bases respectively, with 23 bases between them. The CDR3 sequence: CSAVTLAKVGEQYF. CDR3 sequence (DNA): TGCAGCGCTGTGACTTTGGCGAAAGTAGGGGAGCAGTACTTC.

This clonotype has a single count. This chain connects TRBV7-8 to TRBJ2-3; D possibly corresponds to TRBD1 (6 bases). The CDR3 extends over 17 amino acids. Germline loops: CDR1 SGHVS, CDR2 FQNEAQ. Between the trimmed V and J ends, which lost 1 base and 5 bases, there was a span of 19 bases. CDR3 sequence reads: CASSLGPRLGARDTQYF. The CDR3 DNA reads as TGTGCCAGCAGCTTAGGCCCGAGACTGGGGGCTAGAGATACGCAGTATTTT.

This chain joins TRBV11-2 and TRBJ2-7; no clear D. Germline CDR1 is SGHAT and CDR2 is FQNNGV. The CDR3 runs to 11 residues. V dropped 6 bases and J dropped 3 bases, with 6 bases sitting between them. The CDR3 region has the DNA TGTGCCAGCAGTAACGGCTACGAGCAGTACTTC. This gives the protein CASSNGYEQYF.

As concerns this clonotype: At one boundary the junction diverges from the germline segment, which might be a read error. V usage is TRBV6-5 and J usage is TRBJ2-1; D ambiguous. Looked up from germline, CDR1 is MNHEY and CDR2 is SVGAGI. This CDR3 is built from 14 residues. CDR3 loop: CVSSRGATYNEQFF. CDR3 nucleotides: TGTGTCAGCAGCCGCGGAGCCACCTATAATGAGCAGTTCTTC.

The chain links TRBV5-1 to TRBJ2-1; TRBD1 is a possible D gene (8 bases). This CDR3 comprises 15 residues. With 2 bases removed from V and 7 bases from J, the gap between germline ends came to 16 bases. Per the germline V gene, CDR1 is SGHRS and CDR2 is YFSETQ. The CDR3 loop is CASSLDRGGWNEQFF. The CDR3 region has the DNA TGCGCCAGCAGCTTAGACAGGGGAGGGTGGAATGAGCAGTTCTTC.

With regard to this clonotype: Germline is not matched at one junction end, which may reflect a read error. The chain is built from TRBV10-3 and TRBJ1-1; D call uncertain. This CDR3 contains 14 residues. Germline CDR1 ENHRY, CDR2 SYGVKD. In DNA, the CDR3 is TGTGTCATCAGTGATGACTTTTTGAACACTGAAGCTTTCTTT. It codes for CVISDDFLNTEAFF.

The sample holds one count of this clonotype. Mismatch with germline at one junction end may stem from a read error. The chain employs TRBV29-1 and TRBJ1-1; D is possibly TRBD1 (5 bases). This CDR3 has 13 amino acids. Germline V gives CDR1 SQVTM, CDR2 ANQGSEA. CDR3 loop: CSVERGMNTEAYF. As DNA, the CDR3 is TGCAGCGTTGAACGGGGCATGAACACTGAAGCTTACTTT.

Worth noting for this clonotype: At one end, the junction sequence differs from germline, possibly due to a read error. The V gene is TRBV11-2, the J gene TRBJ2-7, with unresolved D. Germline loops: CDR1 SGHAT, CDR2 FQNNGV. This CDR3 has 12 amino acids. CDR3 amino acids: CAGSEHSGDQYF. Here the CDR3 DNA reads TGTGCCGGCAGCGAACATAGTGGCGATCAGTACTTC.

A word on this clonotype: An end of the junction does not agree with germline; a read error may underlie this. The J gene is TRBJ2-3, the V gene TRBV11-2; D is unresolved. The CDR3 is 15 amino acids. Germline values: CDR1 SGHAT, CDR2 FQNNGV. The CDR3 here is CAGSLVGGSTDTQYF. CDR3 bases: TGTGCCGGCAGCTTAGTAGGTGGTAGCACAGATACGCAATATTTT.

Regarding this clonotype: This may arise from a read error, as a much more abundant clone is one base away. The chain carries TRBV14 and TRBJ2-3; no clear D. Germline V CDR1 and CDR2: SGHDN, FVKESK. The CDR3 is 19 amino acids. CDR3 residues: CASSQDRGVNFRGTDMQYF. The CDR3 DNA is TGTGCCAGCAGCCAAGATCGTGGCGTTAATTTTAGAGGCACAGATATGCAGTATTTT.

The rearrangement joins TRBV11-2 to TRBJ2-2; 11 nucleotides match TRBD2. The trim removed 5 bases at V and 4 bases at J, leaving 6 bases unmatched. The CDR3 spans 16 residues. Germline V gene data show CDR1 as SGHAT and CDR2 as FQNNGV. CDR3 sequence (DNA): TGTGCCAGCAGCCCAGGGACTAGCGGACTCACCGGGGAGCTGTTTTTT. Translated, it gives CASSPGTSGLTGELFF.

This chain connects TRBV29-1 to TRBJ2-1; no clear D gene. With 1 base removed from V and 11 bases from J, the gap between germline ends came to 21 bases. This CDR3 contains 15 residues. In germline, CDR1 is SQVTM, CDR2 ANQGSEA. The CDR3 DNA reads TGCAGCGTTGAAGTTCCGACCACGAACCCGAATAAGCAGTTCTTC. It yields the protein CSVEVPTTNPNKQFF.

Regarding this clonotype: This sequence may be a read error, since a much larger clone differs from it by one base. The chain couples TRBV6-1 to TRBJ2-3; D is possibly TRBD1 or TRBD2 (6 bases each). This CDR3 has 13 residues. The V gene's germline CDR1 is MNHNS and CDR2 SASEGT. The DNA of the CDR3 is TGTGCCAGCGGTGAAACGGGGGCCAATACGCAGTATTTT. Its protein product is CASGETGANTQYF.